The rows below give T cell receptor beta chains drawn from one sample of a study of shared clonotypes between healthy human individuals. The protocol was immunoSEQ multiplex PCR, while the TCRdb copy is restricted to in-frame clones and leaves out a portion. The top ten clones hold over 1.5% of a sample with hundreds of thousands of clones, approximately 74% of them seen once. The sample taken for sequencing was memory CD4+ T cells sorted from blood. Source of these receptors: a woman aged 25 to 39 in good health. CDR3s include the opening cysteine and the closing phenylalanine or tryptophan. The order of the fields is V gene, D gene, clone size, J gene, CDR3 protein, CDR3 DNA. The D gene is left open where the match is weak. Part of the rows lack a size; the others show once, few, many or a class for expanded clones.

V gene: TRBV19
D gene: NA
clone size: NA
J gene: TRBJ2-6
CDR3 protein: CARLPGANVLTF
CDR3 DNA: TGTGCCAGGTTACCTGGGGCCAACGTCCTGACTTTC

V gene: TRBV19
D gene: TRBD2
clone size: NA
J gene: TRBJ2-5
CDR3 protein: CASSIVASGSPEQETQYF
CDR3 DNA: TGTGCCAGTAGTATAGTGGCTAGCGGGAGCCCTGAACAAGAGACCCAGTACTTC

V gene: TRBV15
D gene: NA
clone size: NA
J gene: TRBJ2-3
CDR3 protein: CATSRDYLITDTQYF
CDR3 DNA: TGTGCCACCAGCCGAGACTACCTCATAACAGATACGCAGTATTTT

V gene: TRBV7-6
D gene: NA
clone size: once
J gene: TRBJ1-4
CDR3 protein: CASSLWPRTEKLFF
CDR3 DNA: TGTGCCAGCAGCTTATGGCCTAGGACTGAAAAACTGTTTTTT

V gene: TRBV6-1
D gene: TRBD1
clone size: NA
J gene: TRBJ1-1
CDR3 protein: CASRNRGNTEAFF
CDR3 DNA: TGTGCCAGCAGAAACAGGGGAAACACTGAAGCTTTCTTT

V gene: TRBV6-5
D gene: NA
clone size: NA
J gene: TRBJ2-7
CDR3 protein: CASRDGYEQYF
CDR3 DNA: TGTGCCAGCAGAGACGGCTACGAGCAGTACTTC

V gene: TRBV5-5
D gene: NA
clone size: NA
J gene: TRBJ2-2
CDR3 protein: CASSFIGGGNTGELFF
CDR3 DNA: TGTGCCAGCAGCTTCATAGGCGGCGGGAACACCGGGGAGCTGTTTTTT

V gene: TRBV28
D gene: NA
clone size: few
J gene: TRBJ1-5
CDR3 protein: CASSSYRVKVIANQPQHF
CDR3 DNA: TGTGCCAGCAGTTCCTACAGGGTGAAGGTCATAGCAAATCAGCCCCAGCATTTT

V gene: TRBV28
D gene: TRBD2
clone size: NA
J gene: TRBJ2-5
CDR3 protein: CASSPIAYVAGTPGTQYF
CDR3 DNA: TGTGCCAGCAGTCCTATAGCCTACGTAGCGGGGACACCGGGAACCCAGTACTTC

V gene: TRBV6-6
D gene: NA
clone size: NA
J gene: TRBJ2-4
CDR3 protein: CASSTGRKENIQYF
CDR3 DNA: TGTGCCAGCAGCACCGGACGGAAAGAAAACATTCAGTACTTC

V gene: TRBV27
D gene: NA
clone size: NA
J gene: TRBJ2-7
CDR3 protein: CASSSPFRVPYEQYF
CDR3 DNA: TGTGCCAGCAGTAGCCCTTTCCGGGTCCCCTACGAGCAGTACTTC

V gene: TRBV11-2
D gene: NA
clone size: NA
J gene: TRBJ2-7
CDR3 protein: CASSLVLGQGYEQYF
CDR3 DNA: TGTGCCAGCAGCTTAGTTTTGGGGCAAGGCTACGAGCAGTACTTC

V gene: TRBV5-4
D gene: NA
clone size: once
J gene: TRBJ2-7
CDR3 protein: CASSIGDLREQYF
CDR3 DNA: TGTGCCAGCAGCATTGGGGACCTTCGCGAGCAGTACTTC

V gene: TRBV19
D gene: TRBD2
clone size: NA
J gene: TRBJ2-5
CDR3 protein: CASSRRTSGRKETQYF
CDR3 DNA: TGTGCCAGTAGTCGCAGGACTAGCGGGAGGAAAGAGACCCAGTACTTC

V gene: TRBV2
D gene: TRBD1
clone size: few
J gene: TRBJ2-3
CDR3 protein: CASAPEQGADTQYF
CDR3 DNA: TGTGCCAGCGCTCCGGAACAGGGGGCAGATACGCAGTATTTT

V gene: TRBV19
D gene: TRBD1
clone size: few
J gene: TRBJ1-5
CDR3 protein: CASSRGQTPNQPQHF
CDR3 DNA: TGTGCCAGTAGTAGGGGACAGACGCCCAATCAGCCCCAGCATTTT

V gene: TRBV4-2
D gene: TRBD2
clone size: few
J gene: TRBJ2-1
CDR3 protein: CASSQGGRLYNEQFF
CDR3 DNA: TGTGCCAGCAGCCAGGGCGGGAGACTCTACAATGAGCAGTTCTTC

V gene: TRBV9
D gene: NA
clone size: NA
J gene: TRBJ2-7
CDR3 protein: CASSVAGDYEQYF
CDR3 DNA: TGTGCCAGCAGCGTAGCTGGGGACTACGAGCAGTACTTC

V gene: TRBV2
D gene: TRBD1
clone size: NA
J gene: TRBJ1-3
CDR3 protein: CASSDRRTGAFSGNTIYF
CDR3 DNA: TGTGCCAGCAGTGATCGGCGTACAGGGGCCTTCTCTGGAAACACCATATATTTT

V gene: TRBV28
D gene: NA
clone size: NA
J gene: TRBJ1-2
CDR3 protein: CASSLLGYGYTF
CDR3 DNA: TGTGCCAGCAGTTTATTAGGTTATGGCTACACCTTC

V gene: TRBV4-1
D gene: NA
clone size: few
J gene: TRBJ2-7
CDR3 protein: CASSQGLTLTSYEQYF
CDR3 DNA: TGCGCCAGCAGCCAAGGACTGACCCTTACCTCCTACGAGCAGTACTTC

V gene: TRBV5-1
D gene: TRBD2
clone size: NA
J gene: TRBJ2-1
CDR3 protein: CASSLGQREANEQFF
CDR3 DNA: TGCGCCAGCAGCTTGGGGCAGCGGGAGGCGAATGAGCAGTTCTTC

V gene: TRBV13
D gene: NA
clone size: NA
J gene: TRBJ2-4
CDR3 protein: CASSLSNIQYF
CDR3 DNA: TGTGCCAGCAGCCTATCAAACATTCAGTACTTC

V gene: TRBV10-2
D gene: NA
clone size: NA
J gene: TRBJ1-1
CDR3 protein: CASSDPGLGTEAFF
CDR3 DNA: TGCGCCAGCAGTGACCCCGGACTGGGCACTGAAGCTTTCTTT

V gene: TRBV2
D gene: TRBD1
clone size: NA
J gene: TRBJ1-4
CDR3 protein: CASRGQGEGKLFF
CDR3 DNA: TGTGCCAGCAGGGGACAGGGAGAGGGAAAACTGTTTTTT

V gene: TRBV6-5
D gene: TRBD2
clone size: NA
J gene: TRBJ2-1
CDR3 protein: CASSSPGGRDEQFF
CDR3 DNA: TGTGCCAGCAGTTCCCCGGGAGGACGAGATGAGCAGTTCTTC

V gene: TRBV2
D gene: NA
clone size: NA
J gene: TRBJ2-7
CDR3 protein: CASSDPRINYEQYF
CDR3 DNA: TGTGCCAGCAGTGACCCTAGAATCAACTACGAGCAGTACTTC

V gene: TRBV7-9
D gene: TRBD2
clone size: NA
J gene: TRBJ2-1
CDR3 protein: CASSLIQTSEEQFF
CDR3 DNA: TGTGCCAGCAGCCTAATCCAAACTAGCGAAGAGCAGTTCTTC

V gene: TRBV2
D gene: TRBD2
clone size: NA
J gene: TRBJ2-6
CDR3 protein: CASRAGTSGRTNSGANVLTF
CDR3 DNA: TGTGCCAGCAGAGCCGGGACTAGCGGGAGGACTAATTCTGGGGCCAACGTCCTGACTTTC

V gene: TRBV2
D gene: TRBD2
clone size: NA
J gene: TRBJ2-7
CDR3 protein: CASSAPGMWSGTGHEQYF
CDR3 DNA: TGTGCCAGCAGTGCCCCGGGTATGTGGAGCGGGACGGGCCACGAGCAGTACTTC

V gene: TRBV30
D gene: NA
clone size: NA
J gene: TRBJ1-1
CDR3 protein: CAWGLGAPGDTEAFF
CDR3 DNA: TGTGCCTGGGGACTAGGGGCCCCAGGGGACACTGAAGCTTTCTTT

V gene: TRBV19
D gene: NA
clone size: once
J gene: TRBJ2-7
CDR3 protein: CASSMLGRSYEQYF
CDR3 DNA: TGTGCCAGTAGTATGCTCGGGCGCTCCTACGAGCAGTACTTC

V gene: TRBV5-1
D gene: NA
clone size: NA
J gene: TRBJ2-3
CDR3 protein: CASSPGPRGTDTQYF
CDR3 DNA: TGCGCCAGCAGCCCCGGACCGCGGGGCACAGATACGCAGTATTTT

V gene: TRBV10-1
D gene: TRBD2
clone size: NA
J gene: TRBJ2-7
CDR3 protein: CASSQRPGLNYEQYF
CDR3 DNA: TGCGCCAGCAGTCAACGGCCGGGACTAAACTACGAGCAGTACTTC

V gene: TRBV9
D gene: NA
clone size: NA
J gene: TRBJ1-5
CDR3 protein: CASSGRTLNQPQHF
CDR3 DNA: TGTGCCAGCAGCGGCCGGACACTGAATCAGCCCCAGCATTTT

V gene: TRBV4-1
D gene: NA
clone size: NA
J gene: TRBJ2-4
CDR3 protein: CASSGHGAKNIQYF
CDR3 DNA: TGCGCCAGCAGCGGGCATGGGGCCAAAAACATTCAGTACTTC

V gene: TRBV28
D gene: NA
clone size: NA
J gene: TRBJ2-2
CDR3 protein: CASSNGGNTGELFF
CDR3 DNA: TGTGCCAGCTCCAATGGGGGCAACACCGGGGAGCTGTTTTTT

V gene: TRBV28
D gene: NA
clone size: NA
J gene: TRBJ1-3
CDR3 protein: CASRQSGNTIYF
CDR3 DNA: TGTGCCAGCAGACAATCCGGAAACACCATATATTTT

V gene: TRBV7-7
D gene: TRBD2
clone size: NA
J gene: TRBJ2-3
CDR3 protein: CASSKGVSTSGTDTQYF
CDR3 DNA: TGTGCCAGCAGCAAAGGGGTATCGACTAGCGGCACAGATACGCAGTATTTT

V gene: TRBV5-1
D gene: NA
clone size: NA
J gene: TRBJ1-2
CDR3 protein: CASSLGLTLYGYTF
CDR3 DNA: TGCGCCAGCAGCTTGGGGTTGACTCTATATGGCTACACCTTC

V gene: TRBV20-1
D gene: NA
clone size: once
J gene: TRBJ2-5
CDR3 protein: CSARAETQYF
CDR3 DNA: TGCAGTGCTAGAGCAGAGACCCAGTACTTC